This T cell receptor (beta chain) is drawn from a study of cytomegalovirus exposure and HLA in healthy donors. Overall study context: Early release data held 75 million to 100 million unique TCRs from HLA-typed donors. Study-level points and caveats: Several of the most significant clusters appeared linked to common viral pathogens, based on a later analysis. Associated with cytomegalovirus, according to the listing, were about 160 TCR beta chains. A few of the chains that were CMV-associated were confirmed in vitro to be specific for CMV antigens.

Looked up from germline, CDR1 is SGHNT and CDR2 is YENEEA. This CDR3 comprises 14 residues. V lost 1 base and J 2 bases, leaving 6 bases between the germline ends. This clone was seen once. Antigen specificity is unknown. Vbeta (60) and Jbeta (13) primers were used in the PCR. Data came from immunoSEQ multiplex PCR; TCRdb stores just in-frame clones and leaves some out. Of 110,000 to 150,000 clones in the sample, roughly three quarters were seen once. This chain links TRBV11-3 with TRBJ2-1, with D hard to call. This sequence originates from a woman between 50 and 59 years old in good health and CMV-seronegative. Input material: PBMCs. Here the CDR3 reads CASSLGPAYNEQFF. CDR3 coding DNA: TGTGCCAGCAGCTTAGGCCCAGCCTACAATGAGCAGTTCTTC.